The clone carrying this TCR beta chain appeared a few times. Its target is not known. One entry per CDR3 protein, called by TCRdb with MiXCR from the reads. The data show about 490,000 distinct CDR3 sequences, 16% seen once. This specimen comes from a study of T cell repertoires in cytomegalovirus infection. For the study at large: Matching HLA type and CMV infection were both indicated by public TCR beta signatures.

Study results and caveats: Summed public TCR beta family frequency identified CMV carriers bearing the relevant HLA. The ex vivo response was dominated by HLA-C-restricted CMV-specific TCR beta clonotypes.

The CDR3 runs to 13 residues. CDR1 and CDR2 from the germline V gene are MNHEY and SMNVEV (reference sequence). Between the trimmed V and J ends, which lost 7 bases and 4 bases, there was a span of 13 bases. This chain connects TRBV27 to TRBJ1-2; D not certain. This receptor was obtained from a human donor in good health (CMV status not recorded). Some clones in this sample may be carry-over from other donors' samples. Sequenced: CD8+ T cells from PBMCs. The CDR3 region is CASTLGGLYGYTF. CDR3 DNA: TGTGCCAGCACCCTCGGAGGGCTCTATGGCTACACCTTC.